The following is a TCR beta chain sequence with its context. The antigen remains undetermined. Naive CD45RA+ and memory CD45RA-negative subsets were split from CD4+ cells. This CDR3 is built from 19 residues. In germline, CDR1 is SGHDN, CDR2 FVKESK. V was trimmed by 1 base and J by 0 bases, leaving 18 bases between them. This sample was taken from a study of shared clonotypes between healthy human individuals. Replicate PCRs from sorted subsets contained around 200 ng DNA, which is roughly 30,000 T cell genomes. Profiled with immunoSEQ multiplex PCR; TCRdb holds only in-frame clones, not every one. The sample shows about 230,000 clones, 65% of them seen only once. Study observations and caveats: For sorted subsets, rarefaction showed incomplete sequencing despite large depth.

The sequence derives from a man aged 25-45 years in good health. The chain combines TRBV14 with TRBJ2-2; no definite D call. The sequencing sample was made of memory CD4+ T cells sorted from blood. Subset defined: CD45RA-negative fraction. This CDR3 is CASSQVDKVGQTNTGELFF. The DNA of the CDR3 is TGTGCCAGCAGCCAAGTAGATAAAGTCGGCCAGACGAACACCGGGGAGCTGTTTTTT.